One sample yielded the 2 T cell receptor beta chains listed below, sequenced in a study of shared clonotypes between healthy human individuals. The method was immunoSEQ multiplex PCR; TCRdb's version includes in-frame clones alone and lacks a portion of them. The sample has approximately 2,300,000 clones; less than 95% are singletons. The material sequenced was naive CD4+ T cells from PBMCs. Regarding subset: CD45RA+ positively selected. Receptors were obtained from a man between 18 and 35 years old in good health. Some clones in this sample may be carry-over from other donors' samples.

This chain connects TRBV7-9 to TRBJ1-1, with D possibly TRBD1 on 5 matching bases. CDR1 SEHNR and CDR2 FQNEAQ come from the germline V gene (reference sequence). This CDR3 contains 15 residues. V was shortened by 4 bases and J by 1 base, with 13 bases between the two germline ends. CDR3 bases: TGTGCCAGCAGCTCCTACGACAGAGGGAACACTGAAGCTTTCTTT. It yields the protein CASSSYDRGNTEAFF.

This chain joins TRBV2 and TRBJ1-3; 7 nucleotides agree with TRBD1. The CDR3 is 15 amino acids. Germline-derived CDR1 and CDR2 are SNHLY and FYNNEI. With 3 bases clipped from V and 3 bases from J, the junction kept 5 bases outside the gene matches. This CDR3 is CASSERRGHGNTIYF. The CDR3, as DNA: TGTGCCAGCAGTGAGAGGAGGGGGCATGGAAACACCATATATTTT.